The rows below give T cell receptor beta chains drawn from one sample of a study of technical replicates of blood from several donors. The table came from immunoSEQ multiplex PCR; TCRdb's copy has only in-frame clones and leaves some out. This table has some 48,000 clones, more than 95% appearing once. The sequenced sample consisted of T cells isolated from PBMCs. The receptors derive from a human donor in good health. Each CDR3 is given without its conserved first and last residue. D genes are given only for firm matches.

j_gene: TRBJ1-1
v_gene: TRBV6-1
d_gene: TRBD1
CDR3aa: ASSGIGGGNTEAF

j_gene: TRBJ2-1
v_gene: TRBV27
d_gene: .
CDR3aa: ASSPTRNEQF

j_gene: TRBJ2-7
v_gene: TRBV6-1
d_gene: TRBD1
CDR3aa: ASSGTGITEQY

j_gene: TRBJ2-7
v_gene: TRBV2
d_gene: TRBD2
CDR3aa: ASTQRGTYEQY

j_gene: TRBJ1-1
v_gene: TRBV6-5
d_gene: .
CDR3aa: ASSLENEAF

j_gene: TRBJ1-4
v_gene: TRBV27
d_gene: .
CDR3aa: ASSLWPKKRGFHEKLF

j_gene: TRBJ2-1
v_gene: TRBV29-1
d_gene: TRBD2
CDR3aa: SGDLAGGSNEQF

j_gene: TRBJ1-5
v_gene: TRBV6-5
d_gene: .
CDR3aa: ASSSQRVQPQH

j_gene: TRBJ1-5
v_gene: TRBV9
d_gene: .
CDR3aa: ASTPGEGGNQPQH

j_gene: TRBJ2-1
v_gene: TRBV30
d_gene: .
CDR3aa: AWSVLSGFYNEQF

j_gene: TRBJ2-7
v_gene: TRBV7-6
d_gene: .
CDR3aa: ASSIRQGLYEQY

j_gene: TRBJ1-2
v_gene: TRBV27
d_gene: .
CDR3aa: ASSLIAGATYGYT

j_gene: TRBJ2-7
v_gene: TRBV7-2
d_gene: TRBD2
CDR3aa: ASSFDTSGGYEQY

j_gene: TRBJ1-1
v_gene: TRBV30
d_gene: .
CDR3aa: AWIKGYRNTEAF

j_gene: TRBJ2-3
v_gene: TRBV7-9
d_gene: .
CDR3aa: ASSLPRASTDTQY

j_gene: TRBJ2-7
v_gene: TRBV27
d_gene: .
CDR3aa: ASKRSVGGYEQY

j_gene: TRBJ2-1
v_gene: TRBV29-1
d_gene: TRBD2
CDR3aa: SARLAGVSKF

j_gene: TRBJ1-1
v_gene: TRBV7-9
d_gene: TRBD1
CDR3aa: ASSSNRGTEAF

j_gene: TRBJ1-4
v_gene: TRBV6-5
d_gene: .
CDR3aa: ASSTQPPPNEKLF

j_gene: TRBJ2-7
v_gene: TRBV18
d_gene: .
CDR3aa: ASSLTVLRGGGEQY

j_gene: TRBJ2-7
v_gene: TRBV5-1
d_gene: TRBD2
CDR3aa: ASSLGGKDYEQY

j_gene: TRBJ2-2
v_gene: TRBV6-5
d_gene: .
CDR3aa: ASSYTPRGTGELF

j_gene: TRBJ1-2
v_gene: TRBV21-1
d_gene: .
CDR3aa: ASSYGGERYGYT

j_gene: TRBJ2-2
v_gene: TRBV7-3
d_gene: TRBD2
CDR3aa: ASSLTSTSGNTGELF

j_gene: TRBJ2-5
v_gene: TRBV9
d_gene: .
CDR3aa: ASSVEGESGETQY

j_gene: TRBJ2-7
v_gene: TRBV4-1
d_gene: TRBD2
CDR3aa: ASSQDVGLETYEQY

j_gene: TRBJ2-7
v_gene: TRBV5-6
d_gene: .
CDR3aa: ASSETGRPYEQY

j_gene: TRBJ1-1
v_gene: TRBV27
d_gene: TRBD1
CDR3aa: ASSPPGGYTEAF

j_gene: TRBJ2-1
v_gene: TRBV9
d_gene: .
CDR3aa: ASSVDRGREQF

j_gene: TRBJ2-1
v_gene: TRBV11-3
d_gene: .
CDR3aa: ASSLADSRYNEQF

j_gene: TRBJ2-1
v_gene: TRBV9
d_gene: .
CDR3aa: ASSSLYNEQF

j_gene: TRBJ2-1
v_gene: TRBV29-1
d_gene: TRBD1
CDR3aa: SVEGDRGSYNEQF

j_gene: TRBJ1-5
v_gene: TRBV19
d_gene: TRBD1
CDR3aa: ASWDRGLYSNQPQH

j_gene: TRBJ1-1
v_gene: TRBV11-3
d_gene: .
CDR3aa: ASSLVVATGYTEAF

j_gene: TRBJ1-5
v_gene: TRBV9
d_gene: TRBD1
CDR3aa: ARRPPQRGQQPQH

j_gene: TRBJ2-6
v_gene: TRBV18
d_gene: .
CDR3aa: ASTMGGAPGANVLT

j_gene: TRBJ2-5
v_gene: TRBV27
d_gene: TRBD1
CDR3aa: ASQGQGQETQY

j_gene: TRBJ2-7
v_gene: TRBV7-9
d_gene: .
CDR3aa: ASSPQGGAYEQY

j_gene: TRBJ2-5
v_gene: TRBV29-1
d_gene: .
CDR3aa: SVGGETQY

j_gene: TRBJ1-2
v_gene: TRBV10-3
d_gene: .
CDR3aa: AIGKWGRNNYGYT

j_gene: TRBJ2-3
v_gene: TRBV15
d_gene: .
CDR3aa: ATSGGTTDTQY